The 26 T cell receptor beta chains listed next were all sequenced from one sample in a study of blood T cell repertoires in COVID-19. Libraries were prepared by immunoSEQ multiplex PCR; TCRdb keeps only in-frame clonotypes and omits some of them. The sample comprises under 150,000 clones, approximately 90% of which are singletons, and about 4.8% rests with the top ten. Material: peripheral blood. The source of these receptors is a woman aged 45 to 65 with acute or convalescent COVID-19.

V usage is TRBV28 and J usage is TRBJ1-2; no definite D call. V lost 3 bases to trimming and J lost 4 bases, with 6 bases between them. Germline loops: CDR1 MDHEN, CDR2 SYDVKM. The CDR3 sequence is 12 residues long. The CDR3 DNA sequence: TGTGCCAGCAGTTTTGCGGTCTATGGCTACACCTTC. It yields the protein CASSFAVYGYTF.

The gene calls are TRBV19 and TRBJ1-4; 8 bases are shared with TRBD1. CDR1 is LNHDA and CDR2 is SQIVND in the germline V gene (reference sequence). The CDR3 has 16 amino acids. With V trimmed by 3 bases and J by 0 bases, 3 bases remained unmatched. CDR3 nucleotide sequence: TGTGCCAGTAGTATGACAGGGGCTCCAACTAATGAAAAACTGTTTTTT. Translated, it gives CASSMTGAPTNEKLFF.

Here the CDR3 reads CASSGSGRVNDEQFF. Here the CDR3 DNA reads TGTGCCAGCAGTGGCTCCGGGAGGGTTAACGATGAGCAGTTCTTC. The chain uses TRBV28 and TRBJ2-1; 8 bases map to TRBD2. Germline V gene lookup returns CDR1 MDHEN and CDR2 SYDVKM. The CDR3 is 15 residues long. V gave up 5 bases and J gave up 8 bases; unmatched junction bases: 11.

The rearrangement uses TRBV2 and TRBJ2-2, with D perhaps TRBD2 (5 bases). Germline V CDR1 and CDR2: SNHLY, FYNNEI. CDR3 length: 13 amino acids. V was cut by 10 bases and J by 7 bases, with 16 bases left in between. CDR3 DNA: TGTGCCACGCTAAGATTGGGAGTCGGGGAGCTGTTTTTT. It yields the protein CATLRLGVGELFF.

Written as DNA, the CDR3 is TGTGCCATCGGACTATCCTACAATGAGCAGTTCTTC. Amino acid sequence: CAIGLSYNEQFF. V gene TRBV10-3 combines with J gene TRBJ2-1, with D perhaps TRBD2 (6 bases). The CDR3 has 12 residues. Germline values: CDR1 ENHRY, CDR2 SYGVKD. V was shortened by 8 bases and J by 1 base, with 6 bases between the two germline ends.

The chain combines TRBV6-5 with TRBJ1-5, with D hard to call. CDR1 is MNHEY, CDR2 SVGAGI, per germline. The CDR3 is 14 residues long. V lost 5 bases to trimming and J lost 0 bases, with 8 bases between them. The CDR3 reads CASSRTYSNQPQHF. CDR3 in DNA: TGTGCCAGCAGTCGAACTTATAGCAATCAGCCCCAGCATTTT.

This clone was picked up one time. The CDR3 is CATSGGTGDGYTF. The CDR3 DNA reads TGTGCCACCAGTGGTGGGACAGGGGATGGCTACACCTTC. The chain carries TRBV24-1 and TRBJ1-2, with 10 bases lining up with TRBD1. The V and J ends lost 5 bases and 6 bases, in that order; junction bases with no gene match: 2. The germline V gene encodes CDR1 KGHDR and CDR2 SFDVKD. The CDR3 is 13 residues long.

The chain has TRBV28 and TRBJ2-5; D is possibly TRBD1 (5 bases). V lost 7 bases and J 1 base, leaving 19 bases between the germline ends. CDR1 is MDHEN, CDR2 SYDVKM, per germline. The CDR3 is 16 amino acids. The CDR3 protein is CASTLWTFLAQETQYF. CDR3 nucleotides: TGTGCCAGCACTCTCTGGACATTTTTGGCCCAAGAGACCCAGTACTTC.

The gene calls are TRBV11-2 and TRBJ1-2; 11 bases map to TRBD1. V trimming: 1 base; J trimming: 1 base; junction bases outside the gene matches: 2. CDR3 size: 16 residues. CDR1 is SGHAT, CDR2 FQNNGV, per germline. CDR3 in DNA: TGTGCCAGCAGCTTAGGGACAGGGGGCATTAACTATGGCTACACCTTC. Protein: CASSLGTGGINYGYTF.

This clone was counted a single time. The chain has TRBV3-1 (or the pseudogene TRBV3-2) and TRBJ1-1, with 10 bases that match TRBD1. The V and J ends lost 1 base and 6 bases, in that order; junction bases with no gene match: 11. This CDR3 comprises 17 residues. Germline V gene sequence: CDR1 LGHDT, CDR2 YNNKEL (reference sequence). The CDR3 bases are TGTGCCAGCAGCCAAGTCCCGGGACAGGGGTCGGGTTCTGAAGCTTTCTTT. Amino acids: CASSQVPGQGSGSEAFF.

J is TRBJ2-3 and V is TRBV18, with 8 bases matching TRBD1. The CDR3 spans 16 residues. Trimming removed 3 bases from V and 1 base from J; junction bases left unmatched: 6. CDR1 is KGHSH and CDR2 is LQKENI in the germline V gene. This CDR3 reads CASSPLDRVRTDTQYF. The CDR3 DNA reads TGTGCCAGCTCACCCCTGGACAGGGTACGCACAGATACGCAGTATTTT.

The rearrangement links TRBV29-1 to TRBJ1-3; a weak D match, TRBD1 (6 bases). Germline CDR1 and CDR2: SQVTM and ANQGSEA. The CDR3 consists of 12 residues. Trimming took 3 bases from V and 3 from J, leaving 6 bases between them. The CDR3 loop reads CSVDRGGNTIYF. CDR3 coding DNA: TGCAGCGTTGACAGGGGTGGAAACACCATATATTTT.

The genes are TRBV13 and TRBJ2-2; 8 nucleotides agree with TRBD2. V lost 4 bases and J lost 3; bases outside the gene matches: 7. The CDR3 sequence is 16 residues long. CDR1 is PRHDT and CDR2 is FYEKMQ in the germline V gene (reference sequence). CDR3 sequence: CASSSHGRGYTGELFF. The CDR3, as DNA: TGTGCCAGCAGCTCTCACGGGAGGGGGTACACCGGGGAGCTGTTTTTT.

The gene calls are TRBV30 and TRBJ1-4, with TRBD1 matching 7 bases. The J segment lost 8 bases and the V segment lost 2 bases, leaving 5 bases of the junction unmatched. Germline V gene sequence: CDR1 GTSNPN, CDR2 SVGIG (reference sequence). The CDR3 has 13 residues. The CDR3 DNA reads as TGTGCCTGGAGTAGGGCAGGGGGGGAAAAACTGTTTTTT. Translation: CAWSRAGGEKLFF.

The V gene is TRBV11-2, the J gene TRBJ2-7, with D possibly TRBD1 on 6 matching bases. V was clipped by 5 bases and J by 7 bases, with 9 bases between them. This CDR3 has 11 residues. The germline gives CDR1 SGHAT, CDR2 FQNNGV. Here the CDR3 DNA reads TGTGCCAGCAGCCTCGGACAGGAGCAGTACTTC. Residues: CASSLGQEQYF.

This rearrangement joins TRBV7-8 to TRBJ2-7; 8 nucleotides line up with TRBD1. The CDR3 consists of 14 residues. The trim removed 1 base at V and 5 bases at J, leaving 4 bases unmatched. Germline V gives CDR1 SGHVS, CDR2 FQNEAQ. CDR3 nucleotides: TGTGCCAGCAGCTTAGACAGGGGGATCAACGAGCAGTACTTC. This codes for CASSLDRGINEQYF.

This clone showed up just once. The V gene is TRBV28, the J gene TRBJ1-5, with 8 bases aligning to TRBD1. Germline CDR1 MDHEN, CDR2 SYDVKM. The CDR3 runs to 14 residues. The ends lost 6 bases at V and 2 bases at J; junction bases unmatched: 3. The CDR3 reads CASRMTGGNQPQHF. In nucleotides, the CDR3 is TGTGCCAGCAGGATGACAGGGGGCAATCAGCCCCAGCATTTT.

The V gene is TRBV27, the J gene TRBJ2-7; 11 bases match TRBD2. Germline V lookup: CDR1 MNHEY, CDR2 SMNVEV (reference sequence). Trimming removed 4 bases from V and 4 bases from J; junction bases left unmatched: 15. CDR3 size: 18 residues. CDR3 protein: CASSYSGVAGGLPYEQYF. The CDR3 nucleotides are TGTGCCAGCAGTTACTCGGGGGTAGCGGGAGGGTTACCGTACGAGCAGTACTTC.

The chain carries TRBV28 and TRBJ2-7; 10 nucleotides agree with TRBD2. Germline CDR1 is MDHEN and CDR2 is SYDVKM. V was pared by 6 bases and J by 3 bases, with 2 bases of the junction left unmatched. The CDR3 loop spans 13 amino acids. The chain's CDR3 is CASRTSGNYEQYF. The CDR3 DNA reads TGTGCCAGCAGAACTAGCGGGAACTACGAGCAGTACTTC.

The chain links TRBV6-5 to TRBJ2-7; 9 bases agree with TRBD1. The trim removed 4 bases at V and 6 bases at J, leaving 4 bases unmatched. The CDR3 spans 13 residues. CDR1 and CDR2 from the germline V gene are MNHEY and SVGAGI. CDR3 sequence reads: CASSFLGQGEQYF. The CDR3 DNA is TGTGCCAGCAGTTTTCTGGGACAGGGCGAGCAGTACTTC.

This sequence joins TRBV7-9 and TRBJ1-3, with TRBD1 identical over 10 bases. The CDR3 sequence is 16 residues long. The ends lost 4 bases at V and 0 bases at J; junction bases unmatched: 3. Germline lookup yields CDR1 SEHNR and CDR2 FQNEAQ (reference sequence). CDR3 in amino acids: CASSSRDRGSGNTIYF. The CDR3 coding sequence is TGTGCCAGCAGCTCCCGGGACAGGGGCTCTGGAAACACCATATATTTT.

The rearrangement links TRBV6-1 to TRBJ2-2; the match to TRBD2 covers 10 bases. Germline CDR1 reads MNHNS; CDR2 reads SASEGT. J was trimmed by 2 bases and V by 0 bases; bases with no gene match: 15. The CDR3 spans 21 residues. As DNA, the CDR3 is TGTGCCAGCAGTGAAGCGCTTCCGATTTCCGGACTAGCGGACAACACCGGGGAGCTGTTTTTT. This encodes CASSEALPISGLADNTGELFF.

V is TRBV7-2 and J is TRBJ2-4, with 11 bases matching TRBD1. This CDR3 has 15 amino acids. The germline V gene has CDR1 SGHTA and CDR2 FQGNSA. After removal of 7 bases from V and 3 bases from J, the junction contained 5 bases not matched to a gene. The CDR3 region has the DNA TGTGCCAGCAACGATGGGACAGGGGGCAAAAACATTCAGTACTTC. It translates to CASNDGTGGKNIQYF. The full variable domain, rest sourced from reference TRBV7-2 and TRBJ2-4, is GAGVSQSPSNKVTEKGKDVELRCDPISGHTALYWYRQSLGQGLEFLIYFQGNSAPDKSGLPSDRFSAERTGGSVSTLTIQRTQQEDSAVYLCASNDGTGGKNIQYFGAGTRLSVL.

V and J are TRBV10-1 and TRBJ1-1; D perhaps matches TRBD1 (6 bases). Germline CDR1 reads WNHNN; CDR2 reads SYGVQD (reference sequence). Trimming stripped 0 bases from V and 5 bases from J, with 13 bases between. The CDR3 runs to 15 residues. CDR3 nucleotide sequence: TGCGCCAGCAGTGAGTCGTTGTCAGGGGAGACTGAAGCTTTCTTT. This gives the protein CASSESLSGETEAFF.

The rearrangement links TRBV12-5 to TRBJ1-1; tentatively, D is TRBD1 (6 bases). Germline loops: CDR1 LGHNT, CDR2 FRNRAP. Trimming cost V 0 bases and J 0 bases, with 11 bases left between them. The CDR3 runs 16 residues. The DNA of the CDR3 is TGTGCTAGTGGTTTGGTACAGGGAGCCCTGAACACTGAAGCTTTCTTT. Translating it yields CASGLVQGALNTEAFF.

CDR3 DNA: TGCGCCAGCAGCTTTACGGGGATCTCTGGAAACACCATATATTTT. Translated, it gives CASSFTGISGNTIYF. The chain has TRBV5-1 and TRBJ1-3, with D hard to call. Germline-derived CDR1 and CDR2 are SGHRS and YFSETQ. V was shortened by 2 bases and J by 0 bases, with 9 bases between the two germline ends. The CDR3 consists of 15 residues. The complete variable domain, with remaining parts taken from reference TRBV5-1 and TRBJ1-3, reads KAGVTQTPRYLIKTRGQQVTLSCSPISGHRSVSWYQQTPGQGLQFLFEYFSETQRNKGNFPGRFSGRQFSNSRSEMNVSTLELGDSALYLCASSFTGISGNTIYFGEGSWLTVV.